This passage covers 21 T cell receptor beta chains from one sample sequenced in a study of T cells in Graves' hyperthyroidism and ophthalmopathy. Researchers amplified the TCR beta CDR3 regions from RNA transcripts. HTBI primers drove first-round RT-PCR of the TCR CDR3. TCRdb called the multiplex PCR reads again in MiXCR, with one record for every CDR3 protein. The sample lists roughly 570,000 distinct CDR3 sequences; about 45% were seen once. The sequenced sample was peripheral blood or thyroid tissue (not recorded which). The receptors were sampled from a woman aged 18 to 35 with Graves' hyperthyroidism.

In this sample, this clonotype turned up many times. Here the CDR3 reads CATSKEAILREQYF. The CDR3 coding sequence is TGTGCCACCAGCAAAGAGGCCATCTTACGGGAGCAGTACTTC. V usage is TRBV15 and J usage is TRBJ2-7, with no clear D. Germline V CDR1 and CDR2: LNHNV, YYDKDF (reference sequence). The CDR3 is 14 amino acids. Trimming removed 4 bases at V and 7 bases at J, with 17 bases between.

This clonotype turned up a few times. The genes are TRBV9 and TRBJ1-6; 8 positions match TRBD1. After removal of 4 bases from V and 6 bases from J, the junction contained 9 bases not matched to a gene. CDR1 and CDR2 from the germline V gene are SGDLS and YYNGEE. This CDR3 has 16 residues. CDR3 residues: CASSTSGGAFNSPLHF. CDR3 nucleotide sequence: TGTGCCAGCAGCACCTCAGGGGGCGCTTTTAATTCACCCCTCCACTTT.

The chain is built from TRBV6-5 and TRBJ1-2; 9 bases agree with TRBD1. Per the germline V gene, CDR1 is MNHEY and CDR2 is SVGAGI. Trimming removed 11 bases from V and 5 bases from J; junction bases left unmatched: 18. This CDR3 contains 16 residues. The CDR3 protein is CAGGDRARITPYGYTF. CDR3 in DNA: TGTGCCGGGGGGGACAGGGCGCGGATCACCCCTTATGGCTACACCTTC.

This clonotype was picked up a small number of times. This may be a read error: a much more frequent sequence differs by one nucleotide. The chain links TRBV29-1 to TRBJ2-5; perhaps TRBD1 as D (5 bases). The germline V gene has CDR1 SQVTM and CDR2 ANQGSEA. The CDR3 has 11 residues. Trimming stripped 7 bases from V and 7 bases from J, with 13 bases between. The CDR3: CSARARVTQYF. In nucleotides, the CDR3 is TGCAGCGCTAGAGCCAGGGTGACCCAGTACTTC. Supplemented by reference TRBV29-1 and TRBJ2-5, the full variable domain reads SAVISQKPSRDICQRGTSLTIQCQVDSQVTMMFWYRQQPGQSLTLIATANQGSEATYESGFVIDKFPISRPNLTFSTLTVSNMSPEDSSIYLCSARARVTQYFGPGTRLLVL.

This clonotype was counted ten times or more. Germline is not matched at one junction end, which may reflect a read error. The chain links TRBV11-2 to TRBJ1-2; D is ambiguous. The CDR3 sequence is 11 residues long. Germline assignment: CDR1 SGHAT and CDR2 FQNNGV. CDR3 residues: CASTEGRGCRF. The CDR3 region has the DNA TGTGCCAGCACCGAAGGGAGAGGATGCAGATTC.

This clonotype appeared a single time. The junction departs from germline at one end; a sequencing error may be responsible. The V gene is TRBV20-1, the J gene TRBJ2-5; possibly TRBD1 or TRBD2 for D (6 bases each). The CDR3 runs to 13 residues. Germline assignment: CDR1 DFQATT and CDR2 SNEGSKA (reference sequence). CDR3: CSAVGAGQETRYF. The CDR3 DNA sequence: TGCAGTGCAGTCGGGGCGGGACAAGAGACCCGGTACTTC.

The chain is built from TRBV4-3 and TRBJ2-7, with no clear D. The CDR3 runs 14 residues. The V gene lost 1 base and the J gene lost 6 bases, with 13 bases spanning the gap. Germline CDR1 reads LGHNA; CDR2 reads YSLEER. CDR3 sequence reads: CASSQATAPCEQYF. Written as DNA, the CDR3 is TGCGCCAGCAGCCAAGCGACTGCTCCCTGCGAGCAGTACTTC.

This clonotype was observed many times. The chain's CDR3 is CASSRVASSYEQYF. The CDR3 coding sequence is TGTGCCAGTAGTCGGGTAGCCTCCTCCTACGAGCAGTACTTC. The chain uses TRBV19 and TRBJ2-7; no reliable D call. V was clipped by 5 bases and J by 0 bases, with 11 bases between them. Germline CDR1 LNHDA, CDR2 SQIVND (reference sequence). CDR3 length equals 14 residues.

This clonotype was recorded at least ten times. The rearrangement uses TRBV19 and TRBJ1-5; 7 bases are shared with TRBD1. Trimming cost V 4 bases and J 9 bases; bases outside gene matches: 9. There are 14 residues in the CDR3. Germline CDR1 reads LNHDA; CDR2 reads SQIVND (reference sequence). CDR3 DNA sequence: TGTGCCAGTAGTACACGACAGGGAGGAAGGCCCCAGCATTTT. This codes for CASSTRQGGRPQHF. Variable domain in full (rest from reference TRBV19 and TRBJ1-5): DGGITQSPKYLFRKEGQNVTLSCEQNLNHDAMYWYRQDPGQGLRLIYYSQIVNDFQKGDIAEGYSVSREKKESFPLTVTSAQKNPTAFYLCASSTRQGGRPQHFGDGTRLSIL.

This clonotype came up many times. The gene calls are TRBV4-1 and TRBJ1-3; D gene ambiguous. Trimming took off 1 base at V and 0 bases at J, with 7 bases between the two ends. This CDR3 spans 15 amino acids. Germline-derived CDR1 and CDR2 are MGHRA and YSYEKL. In DNA form, the CDR3 reads TGCGCCAGCAGCCAAGGTCCTTTCTCTGGAAACACCATATATTTT. Protein product: CASSQGPFSGNTIYF.

This clonotype has a count of ten or more. The genes are TRBV6-6 and TRBJ1-5; 10 bases map to TRBD1. V was pared by 6 bases and J by 5 bases, with 10 bases of the junction left unmatched. This CDR3 is built from 16 residues. Germline V gene lookup returns CDR1 MNHNY and CDR2 SVGAGI (reference sequence). As DNA, the CDR3 is TGTGCCAGCAGAATGCCAGGACAGGGGGAGCATCAGCCCCAGCATTTT. It codes for CASRMPGQGEHQPQHF.

The J gene is TRBJ2-5, the V gene TRBV24-1; 8 bases map to TRBD1. Losses at the gene ends were 7 bases for V and 3 bases for J; bases not matched to a gene: 3. The CDR3 length is 13 residues. Germline CDR1 KGHDR, CDR2 SFDVKD. CDR3 sequence reads: CATRPGQEETQYF. CDR3 coding DNA: TGTGCCACCAGGCCGGGACAGGAAGAGACCCAGTACTTC.

The CDR3: CAWSPGVGGYTF. CDR3 in DNA: TGTGCCTGGAGCCCGGGAGTCGGCGGCTACACCTTC. The J gene is TRBJ1-2, the V gene TRBV30; D unclear. Germline loops: CDR1 GTSNPN, CDR2 SVGIG (reference sequence). The CDR3 covers 12 residues. The V and J ends lost 3 bases and 8 bases respectively, with 13 bases between them. Filled out from reference TRBV30 and TRBJ1-2, the complete variable domain reads SQTIHQWPATLVQPVGSPLSLECTVEGTSNPNLYWYRQAAGRGLQLLFYSVGIGQISSEVPQNLSASRPQDRQFILSSKKLLLSDSGFYLCAWSPGVGGYTFGSGTRLTVV.

About this clonotype: It may be a read error: a sequence one base away is much more abundant. The chain has TRBV18 and TRBJ2-5; D ambiguous. The CDR3 sequence is 12 residues long. Per germline, CDR1 KGHSH and CDR2 LQKENI. CDR3 loop: CAGSLTEETQYF. The CDR3 DNA follows: TGTGCCGGCTCTCTGACGGAGGAGACCCAGTACTTC.

In its sample, this clonotype was seen many times. The rearrangement uses TRBV4-2 and TRBJ1-1; D gene unclear. The CDR3 is 14 residues long. V lost 1 base to trimming and J lost 2 bases, with 8 bases between them. Looked up from germline, CDR1 is LGHNA and CDR2 is YNFKEQ. CDR3 residues: CASSQVFRNTEAFF. The CDR3 DNA follows: TGTGCCAGCAGCCAAGTCTTCAGAAACACTGAAGCTTTCTTT.

The chain is built from TRBV27 and TRBJ2-2, with TRBD1 identical over 8 bases. The CDR3 runs to 13 residues. V lost 5 bases to trimming and J lost 5 bases; unmatched junction nucleotides: 1. CDR1 is MNHEY and CDR2 is SMNVEV in the germline V gene (reference sequence). The CDR3 sequence: CASSTGGTGELFF. The DNA for the CDR3 is TGTGCCAGCAGTACAGGGGGGACCGGGGAGCTGTTTTTT.

This clonotype was seen at least ten times. V usage is TRBV6-5 and J usage is TRBJ2-5; TRBD1 or TRBD2 may be the D gene (5 bases each). Germline loops: CDR1 MNHEY, CDR2 SVGAGI. Trimming took off 2 bases at V and 2 bases at J, with 9 bases between the two ends. This CDR3 region has 14 residues. CDR3 sequence reads: CASSYLGGQETQYF. The CDR3 DNA is TGTGCCAGCAGTTACCTTGGGGGTCAAGAGACCCAGTACTTC.

V gene TRBV15 combines with J gene TRBJ1-2; the D is unclear. Germline V lookup: CDR1 LNHNV, CDR2 YYDKDF (reference sequence). CDR3 length: 11 residues. With 4 bases removed from V and 7 bases from J, the gap between germline ends came to 7 bases. This CDR3 reads CATSIRAGYTF. CDR3 DNA sequence: TGTGCCACCAGCATAAGGGCTGGCTACACCTTC.

The count of this clonotype is one. The rearrangement uses TRBV10-3 and TRBJ1-5; D is unclear. Germline CDR1 and CDR2: ENHRY and SYGVKD. Trimming removed 7 bases from V and 11 bases from J, with 24 bases in between. CDR3 length: 15 amino acids. Here the CDR3 reads CAITAAGGPGETQHF. Here the CDR3 DNA reads TGTGCCATCACTGCCGCGGGAGGGCCGGGTGAGACCCAGCATTTT.

The CDR3 loop reads CASSTTRSNEQFF. The CDR3 nucleotides are TGTGCCAGCAGTACGACTAGATCCAATGAGCAGTTCTTC. J is TRBJ2-1 and V is TRBV2; tentative D call: TRBD2 (6 bases). CDR3 length: 13 amino acids. Germline CDR1 reads SNHLY; CDR2 reads FYNNEI. Deletions cut 5 bases from V and 6 bases from J, with 11 bases between.

This clonotype was recorded many times. A much larger clone is a single base away; this may be a read error. This sequence joins TRBV5-5 and TRBJ2-5; D call uncertain. This CDR3 spans 14 amino acids. From germline, CDR1 is SGHKS and CDR2 YYEKEE (reference sequence). Trimming shortened V by 6 bases and J by 2 bases, and 14 bases separated the two germline ends. The CDR3 nucleotides read TGTGCCAGCAACGCACGCACTTCACAAGAGACCCAGTACTTC. Protein sequence: CASNARTSQETQYF. The whole variable domain, filled in from reference TRBV5-5 and TRBJ2-5, reads DAGVTQSPTHLIKTRGQQVTLRCSPISGHKSVSWYQQVLGQGPQFIFQYYEKEERGRGNFPDRFSARQFPNYSSELNVNALLLGDSALYLCASNARTSQETQYFGPGTRLLVL.